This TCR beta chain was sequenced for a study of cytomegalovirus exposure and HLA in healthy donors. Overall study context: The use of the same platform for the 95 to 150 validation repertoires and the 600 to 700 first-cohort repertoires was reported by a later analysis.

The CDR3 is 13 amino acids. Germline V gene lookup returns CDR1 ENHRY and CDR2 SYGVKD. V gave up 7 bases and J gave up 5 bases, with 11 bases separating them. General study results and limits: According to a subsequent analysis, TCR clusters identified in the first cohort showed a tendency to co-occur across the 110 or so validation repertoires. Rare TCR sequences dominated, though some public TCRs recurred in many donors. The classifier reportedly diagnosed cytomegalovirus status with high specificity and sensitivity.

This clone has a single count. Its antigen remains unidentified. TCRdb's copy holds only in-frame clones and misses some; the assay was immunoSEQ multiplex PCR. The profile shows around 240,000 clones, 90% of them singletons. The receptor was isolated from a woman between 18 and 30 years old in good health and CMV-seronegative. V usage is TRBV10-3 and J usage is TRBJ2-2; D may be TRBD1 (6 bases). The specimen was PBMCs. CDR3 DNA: TGTGCCATCAAGACCACAGGGACCGGGGAGCTGTTTTTT. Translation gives CAIKTTGTGELFF.